The clone carrying this T cell receptor beta chain was detected only once. This record comes from a study of blood T cell repertoires in COVID-19. As for the study in general: Samples came from the United States, Italy and Spain, spanning acute and convalescent COVID-19. T cells, B-cell-depleted T cells, or PBMCs supplied cDNA or gDNA.

The CDR3 length is 14 residues. V trimming: 0 bases; J trimming: 1 base; junction bases outside the gene matches: 1. Germline V CDR1 and CDR2: SGHDT, YYEEEE. The authors' processing: Reference gene primer amplification gave nucleated cell count estimates. Some clones are missing from TCRdb's copy, which holds only in-frame ones; the method was immunoSEQ multiplex PCR. The V and J calls and clone size were taken over from that table, and D and trimming were inferred from the DNA. Among approximately 220,000 clones, about 80% were seen once, and the ten largest hold less than 2.5%. The sequenced sample was peripheral blood. The TCR comes from a woman aged 55 to 70 with acute or convalescent COVID-19. The V and J genes are TRBV5-6 and TRBJ2-7; 7 nucleotides line up with TRBD1. The CDR3 spells CASSLGQGSYEQYF. Here the CDR3 DNA reads TGTGCCAGCAGCTTGGGACAGGGATCCTACGAGCAGTACTTC.